These 24 T cell receptor beta chains came from one sample sequenced in a study of blood T cell repertoires in COVID-19. The table came from immunoSEQ multiplex PCR; TCRdb's copy has only in-frame clones and leaves some out. The sample has about 350,000 clones, around 91% seen once. Sequencing was carried out using peripheral blood. The receptors stem from a woman aged 18-29 years who had recovered from COVID-19.

The V call is TRBV18, the J call TRBJ1-1; TRBD1 might be the D (5 bases). The germline gives CDR1 KGHSH, CDR2 LQKENI. Deletions cut 1 base from V and 5 bases from J, with 11 bases between. The CDR3 has 14 residues. As DNA, the CDR3 is TGTGCCAGCTCACCACAGTCAGGGAAAACTGAAGCTTTCTTT. Protein sequence: CASSPQSGKTEAFF. Combining the CDR3 with reference TRBV18 and TRBJ1-1 gives the whole variable domain NAGVMQNPRHLVRRRGQEARLRCSPMKGHSHVYWYRQLPEEGLKFMVYLQKENIIDESGMPKERFSAEFPKEGPSILRIQQVVRGDSAAYFCASSPQSGKTEAFFGQGTRLTVV.

The gene calls are TRBV19 and TRBJ1-1, with D possibly being TRBD1 (6 bases). There are 16 residues in the CDR3. V was clipped by 5 bases and J by 1 base, with 17 bases between them. Per germline, CDR1 LNHDA and CDR2 SQIVND (reference sequence). The DNA of the CDR3 is TGTGCCAGTAGTTTATACCTACAGGGAACGAACACTGAAGCTTTCTTT. Its translation: CASSLYLQGTNTEAFF.

The gene calls are TRBV6-4 and TRBJ2-1; D unresolved. Trimming removed 2 bases at V and 0 bases at J, with 8 bases between. The germline CDR1 and CDR2 sequences are MRHNA and SNTAGT. The CDR3 totals 15 residues. The CDR3 reads CASSDTWSSYNEQFF. CDR3 in DNA: TGTGCCAGCAGTGACACGTGGAGCTCCTACAATGAGCAGTTCTTC.

The J gene is TRBJ2-7, the V gene TRBV30, with TRBD2 matching 8 bases. CDR1 is GTSNPN and CDR2 is SVGIG in the germline V gene (reference sequence). J lost 0 bases, V lost 2 bases, and 6 bases had no gene match. The CDR3 totals 15 residues. CDR3 loop: CAWSPLAGASYEQYV. CDR3 nucleotide sequence: TGTGCCTGGAGTCCCCTAGCGGGTGCCTCCTACGAGCAGTACGTC.

The J gene is TRBJ2-1, the V gene TRBV6-5; D unclear. Germline CDR1 MNHEY, CDR2 SVGAGI. The CDR3 is 12 residues long. The ends were cut back, 5 bases at V and 3 bases at J, with 5 bases in the middle. The CDR3 protein is CASSLLYNEQFF. The CDR3 coding sequence is TGTGCCAGCAGTCTTCTCTACAATGAGCAGTTCTTC.

V gene TRBV5-4 combines with J gene TRBJ2-3, with 15 bases lining up with TRBD2. CDR3 length: 16 residues. V lost 6 bases and J lost 5; bases outside the gene matches: 7. The germline V gene encodes CDR1 SGHNT and CDR2 YYREEE (reference sequence). CDR3 in amino acids: CASTRTSGRGVDTQYF. CDR3 bases: TGTGCCAGCACCAGGACTAGCGGGAGGGGAGTAGATACGCAGTATTTT.

The chain carries TRBV13 and TRBJ2-6, with unresolved D. This CDR3 contains 15 residues. Trimming shortened V by 1 base and J by 2 bases, and 6 bases separated the two germline ends. Per the germline V gene, CDR1 is PRHDT and CDR2 is FYEKMQ (reference sequence). CDR3 sequence reads: CASSLARPGANVLTF. The CDR3 nucleotides are TGTGCCAGCAGCTTAGCTAGACCTGGGGCCAACGTCCTGACTTTC.

V is TRBV2 and J is TRBJ2-3; TRBD2 agrees at 7 bases. V lost 1 base, J lost 2 bases, and 9 bases stayed unmatched. The CDR3 contains 17 residues. CDR1 is SNHLY and CDR2 is FYNNEI in the germline V gene. The CDR3 bases are TGTGCCAGCAGTGAAGAAGGGCTAGCGGAGTTCACAGATACGCAGTATTTT. Its translation: CASSEEGLAEFTDTQYF.

This chain uses TRBV6-5 with TRBJ2-7, with D hard to call. Looked up from germline, CDR1 is MNHEY and CDR2 is SVGAGI. Deletions cut 5 bases from V and 5 bases from J, with 16 bases between. The CDR3 is 14 amino acids. The CDR3 region has the DNA TGTGCCAGCAGTCGCGATCCGTCCTCTGACGAGCAGTACGTC. Translated, it gives CASSRDPSSDEQYV.

This chain links TRBV6-6 with TRBJ2-6; 8 bases are a match to TRBD1. Unmatched junction bases numbered 13, after V lost 6 bases and J lost 0 bases. Per the germline V gene, CDR1 is MNHNY and CDR2 is SVGAGI (reference sequence). CDR3 length equals 19 residues. The CDR3 sequence is CASSYIQGVKNSGANVLTF. The CDR3 DNA reads as TGTGCCAGCAGCTATATACAGGGGGTAAAAAACTCTGGGGCCAACGTCCTGACTTTC.

This clone has a handful of counts. The V call is TRBV6-2 or TRBV6-3, the J call TRBJ1-6; D not certain. V was pared by 6 bases and J by 7 bases, with 13 bases between. Germline V lookup: CDR1 MNHEY, CDR2 SVGEGT. This CDR3 has 14 amino acids. This CDR3 reads CASSPGSGNSPLHF. The CDR3 region has the DNA TGTGCCAGCAGCCCCGGGTCCGGGAATTCACCCCTCCACTTT.

The V and J genes are TRBV19 and TRBJ1-1; 8 bases fit TRBD1. From germline, CDR1 is LNHDA and CDR2 SQIVND (reference sequence). Losses at the gene ends were 2 bases for V and 7 bases for J; bases not matched to a gene: 6. CDR3 length: 14 residues. CDR3 loop: CASSITGTGLEAFF. Written as DNA, the CDR3 is TGTGCCAGTAGTATAACCGGGACAGGACTTGAAGCTTTCTTT.

This sequence joins TRBV15 and TRBJ1-2, with D tentatively TRBD1 (5 bases). The V end lost 0 bases, the J end lost 0 bases, and 8 bases lay between the germline ends. Germline V gene lookup returns CDR1 LNHNV and CDR2 YYDKDF (reference sequence). There are 15 residues in the CDR3. The CDR3 bases are TGTGCCACCAGCAGAGATTTACAGGCTAACTATGGCTACACCTTC. Its translation: CATSRDLQANYGYTF.

This chain joins TRBV6-5 and TRBJ2-7; D is undetermined. Germline V lookup: CDR1 MNHEY, CDR2 SVGAGI. The CDR3 totals 11 residues. V was shortened by 2 bases and J by 6 bases, with 5 bases between the two germline ends. Here the CDR3 reads CASSYGSEQYV. CDR3 coding DNA: TGTGCCAGCAGTTACGGCTCCGAGCAGTACGTC.

There are a few counts of this clone. The chain is built from TRBV2 and TRBJ2-6; 7 bases fit TRBD1. Trimming cost V 7 bases and J 0 bases; bases outside gene matches: 6. There are 16 residues in the CDR3. The germline V gene has CDR1 SNHLY and CDR2 FYNNEI. CDR3 in DNA: TGTGCCAGCATTCTGGACAGGATCTCTGGGGCCAACGTCCTGACTTTC. Translating gives CASILDRISGANVLTF.

V gene TRBV5-1 combines with J gene TRBJ1-6; 7 bases match TRBD1. V dropped 3 bases and J dropped 6; count of bases not matched to a gene: 15. Germline CDR1 is SGHRS and CDR2 is YFSETQ. CDR3 size: 18 residues. The CDR3 coding sequence is TGCGCCAGCAGCTCACGTCGGACAGGTGTATCTCCTAATTCACCCCTCCACTTT. Its translation: CASSSRRTGVSPNSPLHF.

The chain combines TRBV5-6 with TRBJ1-4, with 7 bases identical to TRBD1. The CDR3 contains 15 residues. Looked up from germline, CDR1 is SGHDT and CDR2 is YYEEEE. V was clipped by 2 bases and J by 4 bases; unmatched bases: 5. The CDR3 coding sequence is TGTGCCAGCAGCTTTGACAGGGCGGATAATGAAAAACTGTTTTTT. Translation gives CASSFDRADNEKLFF.

With respect to this clone: Other DNA variants within this sample encode the same CDR3. The chain carries TRBV9 and TRBJ1-1, with 8 positions matching TRBD1. The length of the CDR3 is 15 residues. Trimming cost V 0 bases and J 2 bases; bases outside gene matches: 3. Germline assignment: CDR1 SGDLS and CDR2 YYNGEE. The CDR3 sequence is CASSVGTGSNTEAFF. CDR3 DNA: TGTGCCAGCAGCGTAGGGACAGGGAGTAACACTGAAGCTTTCTTT.

This clone was detected only once. The genes are TRBV21-1 and TRBJ2-3; the table calls TRBD2, which could not be checked here. TRBV21-1 is recorded as a pseudogene. This CDR3 spans 18 amino acids. CDR3 DNA: TGTGCCAGCAGCCCTGGACTAGCGGGAGCCCTTTCCACAGATACGCAGTATTTT. This sequence encodes CASSPGLAGALSTDTQYF.

V is TRBV10-1 and J is TRBJ1-1, with 7 bases that match TRBD1. V was clipped by 5 bases and J by 6 bases; unmatched bases: 6. This CDR3 comprises 13 residues. CDR1 and CDR2 from the germline V gene are WNHNN and SYGVQD (reference sequence). CDR3 protein: CASSNDREPEAFF. CDR3 DNA: TGCGCCAGCAGTAACGACAGGGAACCTGAAGCTTTCTTT.

The rearrangement uses TRBV10-2 and TRBJ1-2; D gene unclear. Trimming removed 6 bases at V and 8 bases at J, with 10 bases between. CDR1 is WSHSY and CDR2 is SAAADI in the germline V gene. The CDR3 consists of 11 residues. In nucleotides, the CDR3 is TGCGCCAGCAGCGACCTGGAGGGCTACACCTTC. This gives the protein CASSDLEGYTF.

The rearrangement joins TRBV5-1 to TRBJ2-1, with 7 bases lining up with TRBD2. The germline V gene has CDR1 SGHRS and CDR2 YFSETQ. The CDR3 is made up of 16 amino acids. J gave up 8 bases and V 0 bases, and 11 bases lay outside the gene matches. The CDR3 coding sequence is TGCGCCAGCAGCTTGGCCAATCGCGGGAGTATCTATGAGCAGTTCTTC. Protein: CASSLANRGSIYEQFF.

The V and J genes are TRBV11-3 and TRBJ2-2; 12 bases fit TRBD2. The CDR3 length is 18 residues. Per the germline V gene, CDR1 is SGHNT and CDR2 is YENEEA. J lost 5 bases, V lost 5 bases, and 12 bases had no gene match. CDR3 in amino acids: CASSPPLAGGLGTGELFF. The CDR3 DNA is TGTGCCAGCAGCCCCCCGCTAGCGGGAGGGCTTGGGACCGGGGAGCTGTTTTTT. The variable domain in full, completed from reference TRBV11-3 and TRBJ2-2, reads EAGVVQSPRYKIIEKKQPVAFWCNPISGHNTLYWYLQNLGQGPELLIRYENEEAVDDSQLPKDRFSAERLKGVDSTLKIQPAELGDSAVYLCASSPPLAGGLGTGELFFGEGSRLTVL.

The chain couples TRBV19 to TRBJ2-1, with a tentative D call TRBD2 (6 bases). Germline V gene data show CDR1 as LNHDA and CDR2 as SQIVND (reference sequence). V gave up 1 base and J gave up 0 bases, with 13 bases separating them. This CDR3 region has 17 residues. The CDR3 spells CASSIGLGGPSYNEQFF. CDR3 coding DNA: TGTGCCAGTAGTATAGGGTTGGGGGGTCCCTCCTACAATGAGCAGTTCTTC. Full variable domain (remainder filled in from reference TRBV19 and TRBJ2-1): DGGITQSPKYLFRKEGQNVTLSCEQNLNHDAMYWYRQDPGQGLRLIYYSQIVNDFQKGDIAEGYSVSREKKESFPLTVTSAQKNPTAFYLCASSIGLGGPSYNEQFFGPGTRLTVL.